This record looks at one TCR beta chain sequence and its context. Treatment-naive patients with stable or active relapsing-remitting disease served as multiple sclerosis controls. The CD8+ and CD4+ T cells were negatively isolated, with the TEMRA cells enriched by FACS. The junction had 11 bases not matched to a gene; V was cut back by 5 bases and J by 11 bases. The germline V gene encodes CDR1 PRHDT and CDR2 FYEKMQ (reference sequence). CDR3 length: 14 amino acids. Reverse transcription used about 0.5 to 1 ug RNA and random hexamers. It was immunoSEQ multiplex PCR that amplified TCR beta CDR3 across 54 Vbeta and 13 Jbeta. TCRdb redid the calling of the immunoSEQ multiplex PCR reads with MiXCR, one entry per CDR3 protein. Of fewer than 250,000 distinct CDR3 sequences in the sample, more than 85% were seen once. This sample is drawn from a study of CD8 T cells in Susac syndrome.

Specimen: CD8+ T cells from PBMCs. V gene TRBV13 combines with J gene TRBJ1-1; 10 positions agree with TRBD1. The sequence was collected from a human donor with multiple sclerosis. The CDR3 is CASSDSLPGQGAFF. In DNA form, the CDR3 reads TGTGCCAGCAGCGATAGCCTCCCGGGACAGGGGGCTTTCTTT.